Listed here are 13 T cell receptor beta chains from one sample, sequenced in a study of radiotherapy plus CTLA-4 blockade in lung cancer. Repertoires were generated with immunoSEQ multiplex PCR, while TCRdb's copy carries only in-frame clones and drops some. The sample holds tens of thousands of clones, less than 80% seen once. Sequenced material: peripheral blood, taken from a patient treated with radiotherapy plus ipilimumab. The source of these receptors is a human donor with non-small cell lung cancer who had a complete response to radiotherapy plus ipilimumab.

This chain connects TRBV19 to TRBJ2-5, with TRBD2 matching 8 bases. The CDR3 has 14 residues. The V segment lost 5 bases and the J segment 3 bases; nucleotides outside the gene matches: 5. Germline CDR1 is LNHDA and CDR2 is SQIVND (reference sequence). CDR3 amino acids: CASSLSGLEETQYF. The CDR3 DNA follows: TGTGCCAGTAGTCTGTCGGGACTAGAAGAGACCCAGTACTTC.

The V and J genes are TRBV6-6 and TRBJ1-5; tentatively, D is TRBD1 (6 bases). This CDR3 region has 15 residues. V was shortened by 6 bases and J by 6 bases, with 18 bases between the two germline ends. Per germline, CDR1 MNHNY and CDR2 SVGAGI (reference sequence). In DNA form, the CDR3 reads TGTGCCAGCAGCGCCGGGACAAAACAAAGTCAGCCCCAGCATTTT. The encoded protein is CASSAGTKQSQPQHF.

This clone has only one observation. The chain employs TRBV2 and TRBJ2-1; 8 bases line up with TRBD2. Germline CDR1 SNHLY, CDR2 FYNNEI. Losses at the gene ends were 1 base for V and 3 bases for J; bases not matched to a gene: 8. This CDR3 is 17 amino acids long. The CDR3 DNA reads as TGTGCCAGCAGTGAAGTCGGTAGCGGGGCTGACTACAATGAGCAGTTCTTC. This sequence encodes CASSEVGSGADYNEQFF.

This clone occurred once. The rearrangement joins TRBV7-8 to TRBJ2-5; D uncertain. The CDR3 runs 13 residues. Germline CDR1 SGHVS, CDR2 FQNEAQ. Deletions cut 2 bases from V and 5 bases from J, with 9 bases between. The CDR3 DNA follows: TGTGCCAGCAGCTTAAGGCTTTTGGAGACCCAGTACTTC. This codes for CASSLRLLETQYF.

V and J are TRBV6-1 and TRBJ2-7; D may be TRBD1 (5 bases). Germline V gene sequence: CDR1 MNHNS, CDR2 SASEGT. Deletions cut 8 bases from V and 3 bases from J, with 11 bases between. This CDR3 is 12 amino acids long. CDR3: CASQGWDYEQYF. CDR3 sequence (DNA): TGTGCCAGCCAGGGATGGGACTACGAGCAGTACTTC.

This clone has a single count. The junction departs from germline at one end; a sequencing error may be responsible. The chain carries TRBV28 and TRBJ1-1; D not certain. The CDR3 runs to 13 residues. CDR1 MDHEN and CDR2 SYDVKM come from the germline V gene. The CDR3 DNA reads TGTGCCAGCAGTCCCTCCGTAGGTCTCGGTATGATCTTT. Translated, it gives CASSPSVGLGMIF. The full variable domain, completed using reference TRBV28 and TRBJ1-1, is DVKVTQSSRYLVKRTGEKVFLECVQDMDHENMFWYRQDPGLGLRLIYFSYDVKMKEKGDIPEGYSVSREKKERFSLILESASTNQTSMYLCASSPSVGLGMIFGQGTRLTVV.

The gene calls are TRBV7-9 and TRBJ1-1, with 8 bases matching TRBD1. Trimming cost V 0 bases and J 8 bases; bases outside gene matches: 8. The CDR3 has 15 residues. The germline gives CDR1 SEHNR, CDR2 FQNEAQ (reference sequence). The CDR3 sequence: CASSLADRGRDEAFF. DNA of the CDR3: TGTGCCAGCAGCTTAGCCGACAGGGGTCGAGACGAAGCTTTCTTT.

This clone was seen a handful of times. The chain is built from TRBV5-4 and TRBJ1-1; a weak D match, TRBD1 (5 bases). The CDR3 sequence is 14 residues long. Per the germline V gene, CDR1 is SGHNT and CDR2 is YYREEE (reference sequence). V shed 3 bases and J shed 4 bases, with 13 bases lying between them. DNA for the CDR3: TGTGCCAGCAGCTGGCAGGGAGTTGGCACTGAAGCTTTCTTT. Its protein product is CASSWQGVGTEAFF. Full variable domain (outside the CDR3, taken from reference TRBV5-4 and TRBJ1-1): ETGVTQSPTHLIKTRGQQVTLRCSSQSGHNTVSWYQQALGQGPQFIFQYYREEENGRGNFPPRFSGLQFPNYSSELNVNALELDDSALYLCASSWQGVGTEAFFGQGTRLTVV.

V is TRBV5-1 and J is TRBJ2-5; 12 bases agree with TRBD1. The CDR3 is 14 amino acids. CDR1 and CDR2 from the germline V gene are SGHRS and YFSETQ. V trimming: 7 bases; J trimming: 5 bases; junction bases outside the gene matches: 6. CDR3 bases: TGCGCCAGCGCGGGGACAGGGGGCTCGGAGACCCAGTACTTC. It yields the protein CASAGTGGSETQYF.

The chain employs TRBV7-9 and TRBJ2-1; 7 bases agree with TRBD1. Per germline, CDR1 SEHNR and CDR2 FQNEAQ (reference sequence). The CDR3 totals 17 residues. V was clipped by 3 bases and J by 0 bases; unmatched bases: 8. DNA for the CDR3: TGTGCCAGCAGCTTCCGTAGGACAGGAGGCTCCTACAATGAGCAGTTCTTC. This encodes CASSFRRTGGSYNEQFF.

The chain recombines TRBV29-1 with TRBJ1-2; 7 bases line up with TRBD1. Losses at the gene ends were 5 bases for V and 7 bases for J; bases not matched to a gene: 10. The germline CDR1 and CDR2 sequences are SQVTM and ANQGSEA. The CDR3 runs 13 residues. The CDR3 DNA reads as TGCAGCGTTCCAGGGGGGGACGGCTTTGGCTACACCTTC. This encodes CSVPGGDGFGYTF. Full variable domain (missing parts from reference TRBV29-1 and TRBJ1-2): SAVISQKPSRDICQRGTSLTIQCQVDSQVTMMFWYRQQPGQSLTLIATANQGSEATYESGFVIDKFPISRPNLTFSTLTVSNMSPEDSSIYLCSVPGGDGFGYTFGSGTRLTVV.

The CDR3 sequence is CASSLSGTPTNYGYTF. The CDR3 nucleotides are TGCGCCAGCAGCCTTTCCGGGACACCGACTAACTATGGCTACACCTTC. The rearrangement joins TRBV5-1 to TRBJ1-2, with a tentative D call TRBD1 (6 bases). V gave up 4 bases and J gave up 0 bases, with 16 bases separating them. Germline-derived CDR1 and CDR2 are SGHRS and YFSETQ. CDR3 length: 16 amino acids.

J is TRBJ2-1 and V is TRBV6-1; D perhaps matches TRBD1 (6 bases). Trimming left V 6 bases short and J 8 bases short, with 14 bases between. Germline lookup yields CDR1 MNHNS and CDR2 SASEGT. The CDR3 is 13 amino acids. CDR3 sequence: CASRTRAGDEQFF. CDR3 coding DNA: TGTGCCAGCAGGACGAGGGCAGGGGATGAGCAGTTCTTC.